This T cell receptor beta chain was retrieved from a study of lymphopenia after photon versus proton radiotherapy (dated by TCRdb to the late 2010s). Describing the broader study: The study compared the immunological effects of photon versus proton radiation therapy in patients with gastrointestinal tumors who developed high-grade lymphopenia. The cohort included roughly 20 patients with gastrointestinal tumors who developed lymphopenia after receiving either photon or proton therapy. The study was designed to characterize how the impact on the immune system differs between the two radiation modalities. General conclusions and limits of the study: Proton-treated patients stayed relatively stable during treatment, while photon-treated patients lost naive T cells and TCR diversity and gained effector/memory populations. The survival association was assessed only in patients who died, and the authors presented better survival with proton therapy as a possibility rather than a demonstrated result. Among patients across the cohort who died, overall survival time showed an inverse correlation with a larger post-nadir drop in TCR diversity. After the lymphocyte count nadir, photon-treated repertoires showed oligoclonal expansion, especially of CD8+ Temra cells, which drove the drop in diversity.

Libraries were prepared through the immunoSEQ multiplex PCR assay. Deep sequencing of rearranged TCR beta loci, alongside multiparametric flow cytometry, was used to profile T cell repertoires. TCRdb limited this immuneACCESS table to in-frame rearrangements with V and J called. A share of clones is missing; checked studies link under half to unresolved V genes, and the rest is unexplained. This sample lists 40,000 to 45,000 clones; about 86% were detected once. Of the sample, approximately 10% falls within the top ten clones. According to the germline V gene, CDR1 reads SGHAT and CDR2 reads FQNNGV. V is pared back by 3 bases and J by 1 base, with 10 bases lying between the germline termini. The CDR3 runs 15 residues from the cysteine to the phenylalanine. Only the CDR3 region is kept as DNA, spanning 45 bases read in frame from base 1. Worth noting for this clone: The antigen this receptor binds is unknown. Per-nucleotide qualities are absent, and no much larger clonotype sits a single base away.

This receptor was obtained from a woman aged 70-85 years with pancreatic cancer. Some clones in this sample may be carry-over from other donors' samples. The sequence links TRBV11-2 to TRBJ2-1, with no reliable assignment of the D segment. The material sequenced was peripheral blood, taken from a patient treated with proton-based radiotherapy. The DNA is as follows: TGTGCCAGCAGCTTGACCCTCGGATCCTACAATGAGCAGTTCTTC. Its protein is CASSLTLGSYNEQFF.